Each of the 4 T cell receptor beta chains below was sequenced from the same sample in a study of shared clonotypes between healthy human individuals. Libraries were prepared by immunoSEQ multiplex PCR; TCRdb keeps only in-frame clonotypes and omits some of them. The sample lists some 1,600,000 clones, approximately 98% occurring once. The sample comprised naive CD4+ T cells sorted from blood. The subset denotes: CD45RA+ positively selected. The receptor source for this set is a man aged 25 to 40 in good health.

The chain joins TRBV10-3 to TRBJ2-3, with a possible D match to TRBD2 (6 bases). The germline V gene encodes CDR1 ENHRY and CDR2 SYGVKD. The CDR3 sequence is 12 residues long. V was pared by 6 bases and J by 5 bases, with 9 bases between. The CDR3 DNA sequence: TGTGCCATCAGACAGGAGGGAGATACGCAGTATTTT. Residues: CAIRQEGDTQYF.

The rearrangement uses TRBV7-3 and TRBJ2-2; D ambiguous. The CDR3 contains 14 residues. From germline, CDR1 is SGHTA and CDR2 FQGTGA. The ends were cut back, 5 bases at V and 4 bases at J, with 11 bases in the middle. The CDR3 nucleotides are TGTGCCAGCAGCCCCCTCATAACCACCGGGGAGCTGTTTTTT. It yields the protein CASSPLITTGELFF.

V and J are TRBV5-6 and TRBJ2-3; D is possibly TRBD2 (5 bases). This CDR3 has 15 amino acids. Per the germline V gene, CDR1 is SGHDT and CDR2 is YYEEEE. Between the trimmed V and J ends, which lost 1 base and 1 base, there was a span of 10 bases. This chain's CDR3 is CASSLYRGGTDTQYF. The CDR3 DNA follows: TGTGCCAGCAGCTTGTACCGGGGAGGCACAGATACGCAGTATTTT.

With regard to this clone: At the DNA level, this CDR3 is encoded by other sequences in the same sample as well. The chain joins TRBV13 to TRBJ1-3; no clear D gene. Per germline, CDR1 PRHDT and CDR2 FYEKMQ (reference sequence). V lost 3 bases and J lost 1, with 7 bases in between. The CDR3 extends over 14 amino acids. CDR3 residues: CASSLRGSGNTIYF. The CDR3 region has the DNA TGTGCCAGCAGCTTGAGAGGGTCTGGAAACACCATATATTTT.